The clone carrying this T cell receptor beta chain has at least ten counts. The antigen is not known. Tagging with unique molecular identifiers was applied to individual cDNA molecules. TCRdb redid the calling of the 5' RACE reads with MiXCR, one entry per CDR3 protein. The table lists about 31,000 distinct CDR3 sequences, over 6% of them singletons. This CDR3 is built from 15 residues. V lost 5 bases, J lost 7 bases, and 13 bases stayed unmatched. Germline CDR1 is SGHAT and CDR2 is FQNNGV. The data are from a study of early T cells in non-severe SARS-CoV-2 infection. Study at large: From unsorted whole blood, bulk RNA was sequenced, and the chains remained unpaired. Whole-study results and caveats: Reliance on VDJdb matching favored anti-spike CD8 responses; private and CD4 specificities were missed.

The source was whole blood, collected at baseline. The chain links TRBV11-2 to TRBJ2-5, with TRBD1 matching over 7 bases. This TCR was sampled from an adult who was a healthcare worker with PCR-confirmed SARS-CoV-2 infection or an uninfected control (not recorded which). For the CDR3, the DNA is TGTGCCAGCAGCCTCATTACCGGGACAGAAGTGACCCAGTACTTC. This sequence encodes CASSLITGTEVTQYF. The whole variable domain, filled in from reference TRBV11-2 and TRBJ2-5, reads EAGVAQSPRYKIIEKRQSVAFWCNPISGHATLYWYQQILGQGPKLLIQFQNNGVVDDSQLPKDRFSAERLKGVDSTLKIQPAKLEDSAVYLCASSLITGTEVTQYFGPGTRLLVL.